The 8 T cell receptor beta chains reported below all come from one sample, sequenced in a study of shared clonotypes between healthy human individuals. This table comes from immunoSEQ multiplex PCR, and its TCRdb copy is limited to in-frame clones, with some not included. The table lists about 1 million clones, more than 60% of them singletons. The sample taken for sequencing was memory CD4+ T cells sorted from blood. This sample's subset: CD45RA-negative fraction. These receptors were collected from a young man in good health.

The chain links TRBV7-9 to TRBJ1-3; D call uncertain. The V end was cut by 1 base, the J end by 0 bases, with 7 bases between. Germline loops: CDR1 SEHNR, CDR2 FQNEAQ (reference sequence). CDR3 length equals 15 residues. In nucleotides, the CDR3 is TGTGCCAGCAGCTTAGATGGGATCTCTGGAAACACCATATATTTT. Its translation: CASSLDGISGNTIYF.

V usage is TRBV4-3 and J usage is TRBJ2-1, with 9 bases lining up with TRBD1. Germline lookup yields CDR1 LGHNA and CDR2 YSLEER. The CDR3 is 15 amino acids. With V trimmed by 6 bases and J by 5 bases, 8 bases remained unmatched. CDR3 coding DNA: TGCGCCAGCAGGTCTGGGACAGGGTCCCACAATGAGCAGTTCTTC. Protein product: CASRSGTGSHNEQFF.

The chain recombines TRBV5-4 with TRBJ2-5; D ambiguous. This CDR3 contains 15 residues. From germline, CDR1 is SGHNT and CDR2 YYREEE (reference sequence). Trimming left V 0 bases short and J 5 bases short, with 14 bases between. The CDR3 is CASSLVGYIEETQYF. The CDR3, as DNA: TGTGCCAGCAGCTTGGTAGGGTACATCGAGGAGACCCAGTACTTC.

This clone occurred a few times. The V gene is TRBV29-1, the J gene TRBJ2-1, with TRBD2 identical over 10 bases. The V segment lost 5 bases and the J segment 4 bases; nucleotides outside the gene matches: 2. The CDR3 is 13 amino acids. Germline CDR1 is SQVTM and CDR2 is ANQGSEA. This CDR3 is CSVRTSGYNEQFF. CDR3 nucleotides: TGCAGCGTTCGGACTAGCGGTTACAATGAGCAGTTCTTC.

This chain uses TRBV27 with TRBJ1-2, with a possible D match to TRBD1 (5 bases). V dropped 7 bases and J dropped 3 bases, with 21 bases sitting between them. Per the germline V gene, CDR1 is MNHEY and CDR2 is SMNVEV (reference sequence). This CDR3 is 16 amino acids long. In nucleotides, the CDR3 is TGTGCCAGCACCCCTTTAGGGCGGGGGGGTGACTATGGCTACACCTTC. It translates to CASTPLGRGGDYGYTF.

The count of this clone is one. The chain combines TRBV18 with TRBJ2-5; D unclear. The CDR3 is 16 amino acids. Deletions cut 0 bases from V and 4 bases from J, with 15 bases between. Germline V gene sequence: CDR1 KGHSH, CDR2 LQKENI. The CDR3 coding sequence is TGTGCCAGCTCACCACCGCTCCGGACCCTAGGAGAGACCCAGTACTTC. As protein: CASSPPLRTLGETQYF. The full variable domain, rest sourced from reference TRBV18 and TRBJ2-5, is NAGVMQNPRHLVRRRGQEARLRCSPMKGHSHVYWYRQLPEEGLKFMVYLQKENIIDESGMPKERFSAEFPKEGPSILRIQQVVRGDSAAYFCASSPPLRTLGETQYFGPGTRLLVL.

This clone was recorded only once. Given a much more abundant clone one base away, this may be a read error. At the DNA level, this CDR3 is encoded by other sequences in the same sample as well. The chain uses TRBV11-2 and TRBJ2-7; 8 bases are shared with TRBD1. Looked up from germline, CDR1 is SGHAT and CDR2 is FQNNGV. Trimming cost V 3 bases and J 5 bases; bases outside gene matches: 3. The CDR3 is 13 amino acids. The CDR3 here is CASSLDRVHEQYF. The DNA of the CDR3 is TGTGCCAGCAGCTTGGACAGGGTCCACGAGCAGTACTTC. The full variable domain, in which reference TRBV11-2 and TRBJ2-7 provide the parts outside the CDR3, is EAGVAQSPRYKIIEKRQSVAFWCNPISGHATLYWYQQILGQGPKLLIQFQNNGVVDDSQLPKDRFSAERLKGVDSTLKIQPAKLEDSAVYLCASSLDRVHEQYFGPGTRLTVT.

The chain couples TRBV7-9 to TRBJ1-1; D is perhaps TRBD1 (5 bases). The germline CDR1 and CDR2 sequences are SEHNR and FQNEAQ (reference sequence). The germline V and J ends were trimmed by 2 bases and 10 bases, with 14 bases remaining between them. There are 13 residues in the CDR3. The CDR3 sequence is CASSLQGFDGAFF. DNA for the CDR3: TGTGCCAGCAGCTTACAGGGTTTTGACGGAGCTTTCTTT.